Presented here are 5 T cell receptor beta chains from one specimen sequenced in a study of blood T cell repertoires in COVID-19. Profiling relied on immunoSEQ multiplex PCR, and the TCRdb table lists in-frame clones only, not all of them. Altogether some 180,000 clones are present, less than 85% being singletons, with the ten largest covering under 6.5%. The material sequenced was PBMCs or T cells enriched from blood (not recorded which). The source is a woman aged 60-70 years with acute COVID-19.

The J gene is TRBJ2-7, the V gene TRBV4-1; D is undetermined. CDR3 length: 16 residues. CDR1 is MGHRA, CDR2 YSYEKL, per germline. Trimming removed 4 bases at V and 0 bases at J, with 16 bases between. CDR3 in amino acids: CASSPRLGASSYEQYF. The CDR3 DNA follows: TGCGCCAGCAGCCCCCGTTTGGGCGCGAGCTCCTACGAGCAGTACTTC.

V is TRBV6-2 or TRBV6-3 and J is TRBJ2-3; 9 bases match TRBD2. Unmatched junction bases numbered 3, after V lost 6 bases and J lost 2 bases. The CDR3 contains 14 residues. Germline CDR1 MNHEY, CDR2 SVGEGT. Here the CDR3 reads CASSKRGVTDTQYF. CDR3 bases: TGTGCCAGCAGCAAGCGGGGGGTCACAGATACGCAGTATTTT.

The chain uses TRBV4-2 and TRBJ2-1; tentative D call: TRBD2 (7 bases). V lost 4 bases to trimming and J lost 2 bases, with 18 bases between them. CDR1 and CDR2 (germline): LGHNA, YNFKEQ. The CDR3 is made up of 17 amino acids. The CDR3: CASSRGGAGATYNEQFF. The CDR3 DNA sequence: TGTGCCAGCAGCCGGGGAGGTGCGGGGGCCACCTACAATGAGCAGTTCTTC.

V is TRBV3-1 (or the pseudogene TRBV3-2) and J is TRBJ2-1; 7 bases map to TRBD1. V shed 1 base and J 6 bases; nucleotides not matched to a gene: 6. The V gene's germline CDR1 is LGHDT and CDR2 YNNKEL (reference sequence). The CDR3 loop spans 15 amino acids. Here the CDR3 reads CASSQVYRGGNEQFF. CDR3 nucleotide sequence: TGTGCCAGCAGCCAAGTATACAGGGGCGGCAATGAGCAGTTCTTC.

The genes are TRBV9 and TRBJ1-5, with D tentatively TRBD1 (5 bases). V was shortened by 4 bases and J by 9 bases, with 17 bases between the two germline ends. CDR3 length: 14 residues. The V gene's germline CDR1 is SGDLS and CDR2 YYNGEE. CDR3 in DNA: TGTGCCAGCAGCTTCAGACAGTACGACCCGCCCCAGCATTTT. As protein: CASSFRQYDPPQHF.